The TCR beta chain described here comes from a study of blood T cells in healthy people across ages (dated by TCRdb to 2015 to 2017). For context, the study as a whole: In model experiments, template switching captured roughly one uniquely barcoded TCR beta cDNA molecule for every two T cells. For two donors (one aged 18 to 30 and one aged 80 or older), the study analyzed two additional independent replicas of 1 million unique cDNA reads from the same blood draw. Donors of different ages were randomly distributed across sequencing lanes to avoid experimental bias. The study measured age-related changes in TCR beta repertoire diversity using deep sequencing normalized with unique cDNA molecular identifiers. Donors were grouped into four age groups: young (average 16 years), middle-aged (roughly 37), aged (around 62) and long-lived (around 82). Summary of the overall study and its limitations: As age increased, observed TCR beta diversity per million T cells dropped in a roughly linear way, and a significant reduction was already evident by age about 40. The percentage of naive T cells measured by flow cytometry correlated strongly with observed TCR beta diversity. Total diversity estimates from one million sequenced T cells were considered lower bounds and underestimates. Compared with the aged group, the long-lived group had more naive CD4+ T cells, fewer expanded clones and increased TCR diversity, a pattern suggesting age selection. The CMV infection status of donors was not known, potentially confounding age-related changes in expanded clonotypes. Since profiling was done on bulk unsorted PBMCs, naive and antigen-experienced compartments could not be conclusively compared.

Concerning this clonotype: Which antigen it targets is not known. No much larger clone is present one base from it, and per-base qualities are unavailable.

Reading from cysteine to phenylalanine, the CDR3 counts 13 amino acids. The entry retains the CDR3 DNA only, 39 bases that are in frame from base 1. The V end loses 5 bases and the J end loses 4 bases, and a stretch of 14 bases separates them. Reading the germline V gene (reference sequence) gives CDR1 DFQATT and CDR2 SNEGSKA. The donors were about 40 Caucasian individuals from Russia, aged about 6 to 100 years, who were systemically healthy. Around 9.9 milliliters of peripheral blood were collected from each donor into EDTA-treated Vacutainer tubes. Ficoll-Paque density-gradient centrifugation was used to isolate PBMCs, with at least 6 million obtained per sample. Trizol reagent was used to extract total RNA from PBMCs, with at least 5 micrograms per sample. For every donor, an aliquot of PBMCs went through flow cytometry to measure the percentages of naive CD45RAhigh/CD27high T cells. The library was made by 5' RACE. The run used an Illumina HiSeq 2500. A second PCR of roughly 6 to 11 cycles was run with a J-beta primer mix and a sample-barcoded 5' primer. A template-switch 5' adaptor carrying 12 random nucleotides introduced a unique molecular identifier onto each TCR beta cDNA molecule. Each sample yielded at least 3 million CDR3-containing paired-end reads. First-strand cDNA synthesis was performed from all RNA using the Mint cDNA synthesis kit, with priming by a TRBC-specific oligonucleotide. After uracil-DNA glycosylase treatment, a first 18-cycle PCR used universal primers M1SS and BC2_uni_R on all cDNA. Processing in the source paper ran as follows. For normalization, 1 million high-quality reads, each with a distinct molecular identifier, were randomly selected from each sample. Instead of being binned into consensus sequences, reads with shared molecular identifiers were discarded. MiTCR, set to a Q25 quality threshold and the strictest error-elimination algorithm, was used for CDR3 identification, clonotype clustering and error correction. A nonparametric unseen species model with Euler transformation was used to estimate lower-bound total TCR beta diversity. In TCRdb, the public reads were trimmed at Q25 with fastp and aligned with MiXCR, with productive beta chains retained. Under each unique CDR3 protein, matching rows form one entry showing the most common genes and DNA. Clone size and V and J calls follow TCRdb, not the original study. This sample is represented by fewer than 750,000 distinct CDR3 sequences; about 50% of them were singletons. The top ten constitute less than 15% of the sample.

The V and J segments used are TRBV20-1 and TRBJ2-5; a confident D gene designation cannot be given. The sample comprised blood. This TCR was recovered from a woman older than 75 in good health. The DNA sequence is given as TGCAGTGCTGGCAGGACGGAGACAGAGACCCAGTACTTC. Translated, it gives CSAGRTETETQYF.